Sequencing of this TCR beta chain was carried out in a study of T cells in Graves' hyperthyroidism and ophthalmopathy (dated by TCRdb to the late 2010s). Broadly, across the study: Peripheral blood was collected at initial diagnosis, before any treatment. To identify TCR V-J signatures that set the groups apart, the researchers used a discovery cohort of 100 patients, made up of approximately 43 with Graves' ophthalmopathy and 55 to 65 with stable Graves' hyperthyroidism. Whether ophthalmopathy could be predicted prospectively was tested in an independent validation cohort made up of under 20 hyperthyroidism patients plus 17 patients who later progressed to ophthalmopathy. The 85 to 100 discovery patients were divided at random into training and test sets in a 7:3 ratio. In six Graves' hyperthyroidism patients, the study also compared T-cell repertoires from thyroid tissue with T-cell repertoires from blood. Following sampling, methimazole starting at 30 mg daily was given to hyperthyroidism patients, and high-dose intravenous methylprednisolone was given to ophthalmopathy patients. The paper describes TCR Vbeta CDR3 sequencing of 140 or so peripheral blood samples, made up of roughly 45 ophthalmopathy patients, approximately 73 hyperthyroidism patients and around 17 progressor patients. The study at large found these results: Ophthalmopathy was separated from stable hyperthyroidism by a 13 V-J signature model, with about 88% sensitivity and about 81% specificity obtained in cross-validation and 80%/75% obtained in testing. In validation, the model predicted progression to ophthalmopathy a median of 6.5 months before onset, with roughly 68% sensitivity and just under 75% specificity. Most expanded thyroid clonotypes (frequency above 0.001) were also detected in blood, a finding suggesting that blood repertoires may reflect thyroid immune responses. Sample size was not statistically predetermined, and blinding of investigators to group allocation was not performed.

TCR beta CDR3 regions were amplified from RNA transcripts. For the first round of RT-PCR on the TCR CDR3, the HTBI primer set was used together with the Qiagen OneStep RT-PCR kit. The libraries were constructed in a second round of multiplex PCR and then size-selected and purified. Libraries were sequenced paired-end with 100 bp reads on an Illumina HiSeq2000. The authors' analysis ran thus. SOAPnuke was used to process the raw data, with reads discarded if the reads contained adapters or uncalled bases, had a mean Phred below 15, or lacked an exact constant-primer or identifier match. COPE v1.2.5 was used to merge the high-quality paired reads, and each unique nucleotide sequence was defined as a clonotype. MiTCR v1.1 was used to align the clonotypes against IMGT TRBV, TRBD and TRBJ reference segments. Only V-J combinations with frequency above 0.0001, covering roughly 99% of repertoires, were analysed. A TCS score was defined as the ratio of F50 (clonal expansion) to E x V (chaos), with BLOSUM62-based TCRdist applied between CDR3 peptides within each V-J. Welch's t-statistics and random forest reduced 450 to 600 V-J features to 13, which were used in a naive Bayes classifier (R e1071). The raw public data were reprocessed by TCRdb itself: fastp quality trimming at Q25, MiXCR clonotype calling, in-frame beta chains only. Each CDR3 protein appears once, grouped with its most common genes and DNA. The V and J calls were determined by TCRdb, not by the authors. In this sample the table shows fewer than 110,000 distinct CDR3 sequences, 16% of which occur a single time. The ten top clones hold around two fifths of the sample.

CDR1 and CDR2 are read off the germline V gene as MGHRA and YSYEKL. V loses 1 base, J loses 1 base, and the germline ends lie 5 bases apart. The CDR3 contains 13 residues, cysteine and phenylalanine counted. The read is trimmed to its CDR3 DNA, 39 bases read in frame from base 1. This clonotype was found many times. Its antigen is currently not known. Base-call qualities are not available, and no considerably larger clone is one nucleotide away. A patient counted as having stable Graves' hyperthyroidism if no progression to ophthalmopathy occurred over 18 months of follow-up. Hyperthyroidism patients were newly diagnosed, with disease duration under 2 months, and aged 18 to 65 years. Any patient with an uncontrolled infection, another autoimmune disease, pregnancy or lactation was excluded. Diagnoses were based on clinical symptoms, serum thyroxine and TRAb, thyroid ultrasound and orbital computed tomography. PBMCs were isolated from about 9 ml of fresh peripheral blood by Ficoll-Paque density gradient centrifugation. Trizol reagent was used to extract total RNA, and RNA quality was then checked on an Agilent 2100 Bioanalyzer.

The chain is encoded by TRBV4-1 joined to TRBJ2-7; no D gene is confidently identified. Sequenced sample: blood. The sequence derives from a woman in her forties or fifties with Graves' hyperthyroidism. The CDR3 has the sequence CASSQGRSYEQYF. DNA sequence: TGCGCCAGCAGCCAAGGTCGATCCTACGAGCAGTACTTC.